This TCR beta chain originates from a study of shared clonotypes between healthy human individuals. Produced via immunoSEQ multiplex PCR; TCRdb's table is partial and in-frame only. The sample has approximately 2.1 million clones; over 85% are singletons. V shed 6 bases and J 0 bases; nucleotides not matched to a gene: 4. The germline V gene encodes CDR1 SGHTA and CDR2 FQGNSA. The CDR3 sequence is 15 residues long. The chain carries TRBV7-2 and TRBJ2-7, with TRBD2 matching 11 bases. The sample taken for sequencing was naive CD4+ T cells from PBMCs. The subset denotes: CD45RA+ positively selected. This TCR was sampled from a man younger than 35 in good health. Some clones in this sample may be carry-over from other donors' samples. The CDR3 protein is CASRTGTSGSYEQYF. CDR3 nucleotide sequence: TGTGCCAGCAGAACCGGGACTAGCGGCTCCTACGAGCAGTACTTC.